Shown below are 8 T cell receptor beta chains from a single sample sequenced in a study of monozygotic twins with inflammatory bowel disease. TCRdb reprocessed the 5' RACE reads and keeps a single row for each CDR3 protein, giving no DNA. The sample table includes approximately 400,000 distinct CDR3 sequences. The material sequenced was blood. These receptors originate from a human donor with ulcerative colitis or Crohn's disease, or a healthy co-twin of an affected twin (not recorded which).

The chain employs TRBV6-1 and TRBJ1-1; TCRdb's assignment of TRBD1 cannot be checked, as there is no DNA. Germline lookup yields CDR1 MNHNS and CDR2 SASEGT. This CDR3 contains 13 residues. CDR3 sequence: CASRVDSGTEAFF.

The J gene is TRBJ1-2, the V gene TRBV12-3 or TRBV12-4; the D gene TCRdb calls, TRBD1, cannot be checked with no DNA. CDR3 length: 14 amino acids. This chain's CDR3 is CASSPTGGAYGYTF.

CDR3: CASSKRGTGNSGANVLTF. The chain recombines TRBV4-1 with TRBJ2-6; TCRdb's D gene call, TRBD1, goes unchecked for lack of DNA. The CDR3 length is 18 residues. Germline assignment: CDR1 MGHRA and CDR2 YSYEKL.

The chain uses TRBV6-5 and TRBJ2-4. Germline V CDR1 and CDR2: MNHEY, SVGAGI. The length of the CDR3 is 14 residues. The chain's CDR3 is CASSYSGQKNIQYF.

V gene TRBV4-3 combines with J gene TRBJ2-2; TCRdb's assignment of TRBD1 cannot be checked, as there is no DNA. Germline V gene sequence: CDR1 LGHNA, CDR2 YSLEER. CDR3 length: 18 residues. CDR3: CASSQDWDRVSNTGELFF.

This chain joins TRBV7-2 and TRBJ1-6; TCRdb reports TRBD1, a call that lacks DNA to check it against. The CDR3 contains 17 residues. CDR1 SGHTA and CDR2 FQGNSA come from the germline V gene. The CDR3 is CASSLRRGDNLNSPLHF. The variable domain in full, completed from reference TRBV7-2 and TRBJ1-6, reads GAGVSQSPSNKVTEKGKDVELRCDPISGHTALYWYRQSLGQGLEFLIYFQGNSAPDKSGLPSDRFSAERTGGSVSTLTIQRTQQEDSAVYLCASSLRRGDNLNSPLHFGNGTRLTVT.

V is TRBV18 and J is TRBJ1-2. This CDR3 contains 15 residues. Germline V gives CDR1 KGHSH, CDR2 LQKENI. CDR3 in amino acids: CASSPPSGLLNGYTF.

The CDR3 sequence is CASSQPVSGYLYEQYF. The chain uses TRBV5-1 and TRBJ2-7; absent DNA, TCRdb's TRBD2 call cannot be checked. CDR1 and CDR2 (germline): SGHRS, YFSETQ. The length of the CDR3 is 16 residues. Full variable domain (missing parts from reference TRBV5-1 and TRBJ2-7): KAGVTQTPRYLIKTRGQQVTLSCSPISGHRSVSWYQQTPGQGLQFLFEYFSETQRNKGNFPGRFSGRQFSNSRSEMNVSTLELGDSALYLCASSQPVSGYLYEQYFGPGTRLTVT.